These T cell receptor beta chains were read from a single sample in a study of T cells in Graves' hyperthyroidism and ophthalmopathy. TCRdb processed the multiplex PCR reads anew with MiXCR; each CDR3 protein has one entry. The sample holds about 620,000 distinct CDR3 sequences, roughly 17% seen once. The source material was blood. Receptors originate from a woman younger than 45 with Graves' hyperthyroidism. The CDR3 runs from the conserved cysteine through the conserved F or W. A D gene is named only where the DNA matches it firmly. Some rows mark clone size as missing; the rest say once, few, many or name a class of expanded clone.

V gene	clone size	D gene	J gene	CDR3 protein	CDR3 DNA
TRBV6-1	few	-	TRBJ2-7	CASSEGARRSYEQYF	TGTGCCAGCAGTGAGGGTGCCAGGAGATCCTACGAGCAGTACTTC
TRBV30	many	-	TRBJ2-3	CAWSGGAPSTDTQYF	TGTGCCTGGTCCGGCGGAGCCCCTAGCACAGATACGCAGTATTTT
TRBV6-2/TRBV6-3	many	-	TRBJ2-7	CASRTSLGYEQYF	TGTGCCAGCAGGACTTCCCTGGGGTACGAGCAGTACTTC
TRBV11-2	few	-	TRBJ2-4	CASSYLGGIQYF	TGTGCCAGCAGCTACCTGGGTGGCATTCAGTACTTC
TRBV12-3/TRBV12-4	many	-	TRBJ2-3	CASSHGPTDTQYF	TGTGCCAGCAGTCACGGCCCCACAGATACGCAGTATTTT
TRBV28	many	-	TRBJ2-1	CASSSLRDGVRNEQFF	TGTGCCAGCAGTTCACTCCGGGACGGCGTTCGCAATGAGCAGTTCTTC
TRBV11-3	-	-	TRBJ1-5	CASSLGRGGDQPQHF	TGTGCCAGCAGCTTAGGCCGAGGGGGGGATCAGCCCCAGCATTTT
TRBV5-1	-	-	TRBJ1-3	CASSLSQGGGSGNTIYF	TGCGCCAGCAGCTTGAGTCAGGGCGGGGGCTCTGGAAACACCATATATTTT
TRBV29-1	many	-	TRBJ2-7	CSVLPRTAPYEQYF	TGCAGCGTTTTACCTCGGACAGCCCCCTACGAGCAGTACTTC
TRBV5-5	-	TRBD1	TRBJ2-1	CASSLRPGTGVHNEQFF	TGTGCCAGCAGTCTTAGACCCGGGACAGGGGTCCACAATGAGCAGTTCTTC
TRBV18	many	-	TRBJ1-1	CASSPGARRTEAFF	TGTGCCAGCTCACCAGGGGCTAGGAGGACTGAAGCTTTCTTT